A selection of T cell receptor beta chains follows, all from one sample in a study of identifying expanded T cells in peripheral blood. The repertoire was sequenced with immunoSEQ multiplex PCR; TCRdb's copy has only in-frame clones and lacks some. Of approximately 63,000 clones listed, around 87% are singletons. The sequencing sample was made of blood. These receptor sequences come from a person aged 18 to 70 in good health. Each CDR3 is given with its conserved first and last residue. The D gene is left open where the match is weak. Some rows have no size entry. The others give once, few or many, or a class for an expanded clone.

>TRBV6-4|few|TRBJ2-1|-
TGTGCCAGCTCCCAAGGAGACAGCTACAATGAGCAGTTCTTC
CASSQGDSYNEQFF
>TRBV7-6|-|TRBJ1-4|TRBD1
TGTGCCAGCAGCCAGGGGGTGGCTAATGAAAAACTGTTTTTT
CASSQGVANEKLFF
>TRBV20-1|-|TRBJ1-3|-
TGCAGTGCTAGGGAAGGAAACACCATATATTTT
CSAREGNTIYF
>TRBV25-1|-|TRBJ1-5|TRBD1
TGTGCCAGCAGTGAACAGGGGGTAAGGCAGCCCCAGCATTTT
CASSEQGVRQPQHF
>TRBV28|once|TRBJ1-1|-
TGTGCCAGCATAATAGACAGGAACACTGAAGCTTTCTTT
CASIIDRNTEAFF
>TRBV4-1|-|TRBJ2-5|-
TGCGCCAGCAGCCGCATCGGGGAGACCCAGTACTTC
CASSRIGETQYF
>TRBV15|-|TRBJ2-5|TRBD1
TGTGCCACCAGCTCCCCGGGACAGCACCAAGAGACCCAGTACTTC
CATSSPGQHQETQYF
>TRBV28|-|TRBJ1-1|-
TGTGCCAGCAGCAACGCCGGGGGCCGCACTGAAGCTTTCTTT
CASSNAGGRTEAFF
>TRBV5-1|-|TRBJ2-3|-
TGCGCCAGCAGAGGTCCAGATACGCAGTATTTT
CASRGPDTQYF
>TRBV18|-|TRBJ2-3|-
TGTGCCAGCGACCGTGTTCGGGGCCGATTCACAGATACGCAGTATTTT
CASDRVRGRFTDTQYF
>TRBV27|once|TRBJ2-6|-
TGTGCCAGCAGTGCCGAGGGGCTTGGGGCCAACGTCCTGACTTTC
CASSAEGLGANVLTF
>TRBV4-3|-|TRBJ2-5|-
TGCGCCAGCAGCCAAGTACACGGACAGCCCGGAGCCCAGTACTTC
CASSQVHGQPGAQYF
>TRBV27|-|TRBJ2-7|-
TGTGCCAGCAGTTTGGGGGGCTACGAGCAGTACTTC
CASSLGGYEQYF
>TRBV7-3|-|TRBJ2-3|TRBD2
TGTGCCAGCAGCTCAGGACTAGCTTCAGATACGCAGTATTTT
CASSSGLASDTQYF
>TRBV5-1|-|TRBJ2-3|-
TGCGCCAGCAGCTTGCTCGGGGGTGGCACAGATACGCAGTATTTT
CASSLLGGGTDTQYF
>TRBV6-4|-|TRBJ2-2|-
TGTGCCAGCAGTGACTGGTATGCGAGCAGGGAGCTGTTTTTT
CASSDWYASRELFF
>TRBV19|-|TRBJ2-7|-
TGTGCCAGTAGTATTACCACAGGGAGCTCCTACGAGCAGTACTTC
CASSITTGSSYEQYF
>TRBV4-1|-|TRBJ2-1|-
TGCGCCAGCAGCCAACGAACCCCACCCTACAATGAGCAGTTCTTC
CASSQRTPPYNEQFF
>TRBV6-4|few|TRBJ2-2|TRBD1
TGTGCCAGCAGCACCGGGACAGGGAACACCGGGGAGCTGTTTTTT
CASSTGTGNTGELFF
>TRBV28|-|TRBJ2-3|-
TGTGCCAGCAGTTTCCACAGGGGCACAGATACGCAGTATTTT
CASSFHRGTDTQYF
>TRBV9|-|TRBJ1-4|TRBD1
TGTGCCAGCAGCGTAGCAGGGGGAGGTAATGAAAAACTGTTTTTT
CASSVAGGGNEKLFF
>TRBV7-3|once|TRBJ2-7|-
TGTGCCAGCAGCCGCCGGGACGGTGGGAAGAGGGAGCAGTACTTC
CASSRRDGGKREQYF
>TRBV6-4|few|TRBJ2-3|TRBD2
TGTGCCAGCAGTATGGCGGGAGGAGGGTCGGCAGATACGCAGTATTTT
CASSMAGGGSADTQYF
>TRBV5-4|-|TRBJ2-1|TRBD2
TGTGCCAGCAGCGAAAGCGGGGGGGGCTACAATGAGCAGTTCTTC
CASSESGGGYNEQFF
>TRBV7-8|-|TRBJ1-2|-
TGTGCCAGCAGCTTGGACACTAACTATGGCTACACCTTC
CASSLDTNYGYTF
>TRBV28|once|TRBJ1-1|TRBD1
TGTGCCAGCAAGATAGACAGGGCCGAAGCTTTCTTT
CASKIDRAEAFF
>TRBV6-1|-|TRBJ2-5|-
TGTGCCAGCAGTGAAGCCGCAGGGAACCAAGAGACCCAGTACTTC
CASSEAAGNQETQYF
>TRBV19|-|TRBJ2-3|-
TGTGCCAGTAGTTCCACAGGAGGCACAGATACGCAGTATTTT
CASSSTGGTDTQYF
>TRBV13|-|TRBJ2-3|TRBD2
TGTGCCAGCAGCTTAGTGCGGGAGGTGACAGATACGCAGTATTTT
CASSLVREVTDTQYF
>TRBV19|-|TRBJ2-6|-
TGTGCCAGTAGTACGCTCATTCCCTCTGGGGCCAACGTCCTGACTTTC
CASSTLIPSGANVLTF
>TRBV4-3|-|TRBJ1-2|-
TGCGCCAGCAGCCAAGTGACAGGCAACTATGGCTACACCTTC
CASSQVTGNYGYTF
>TRBV6-1|-|TRBJ2-1|TRBD1
TGTGCCAGCAGACGGGACAGTGAGCAGTTCTTC
CASRRDSEQFF
>TRBV5-5|-|TRBJ1-5|TRBD1
TGTGCCAGCAGCTTGGGGGTAGGACAGGGCCGTAATCAGCCCCAGCATTTT
CASSLGVGQGRNQPQHF
>TRBV6-1|-|TRBJ2-1|-
TGTGCCAGCAATATAATCGGGACGGACTCGAATGAGCAGTTCTTC
CASNIIGTDSNEQFF
>TRBV28|-|TRBJ1-2|TRBD1
TGTGCCAGCAGTTCGACAGGGGTCACCTATGGCTACACCTTC
CASSSTGVTYGYTF